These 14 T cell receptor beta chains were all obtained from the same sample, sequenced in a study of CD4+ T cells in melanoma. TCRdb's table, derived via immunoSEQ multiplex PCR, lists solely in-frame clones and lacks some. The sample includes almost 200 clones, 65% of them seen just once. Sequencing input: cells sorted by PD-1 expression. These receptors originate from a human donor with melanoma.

The CDR3 DNA reads as TGTGCCAGCAGCTACCAGGCTGGCAATCAGCCCCAGCATTTT. Protein sequence: CASSYQAGNQPQHF. The V gene is TRBV7-2, the J gene TRBJ1-5; D gene ambiguous. Germline values: CDR1 SGHTA, CDR2 FQGNSA. CDR3 size: 14 residues. V was cut by 4 bases and J by 2 bases, with 9 bases left in between.

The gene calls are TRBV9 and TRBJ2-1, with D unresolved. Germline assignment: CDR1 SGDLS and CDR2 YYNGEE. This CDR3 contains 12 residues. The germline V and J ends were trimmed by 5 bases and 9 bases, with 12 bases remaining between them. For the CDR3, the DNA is TGTGCCAGCAGTCCGGCCTTCGGTGAGCAGTTCTTC. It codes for CASSPAFGEQFF.

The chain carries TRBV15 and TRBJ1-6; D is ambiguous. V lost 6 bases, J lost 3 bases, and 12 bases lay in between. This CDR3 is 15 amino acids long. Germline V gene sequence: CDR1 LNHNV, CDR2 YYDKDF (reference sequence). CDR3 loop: CATSPEGGYNSPLHF. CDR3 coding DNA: TGTGCCACCAGTCCCGAAGGCGGCTATAATTCACCCCTCCACTTT. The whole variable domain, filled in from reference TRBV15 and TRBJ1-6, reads DAMVIQNPRYQVTQFGKPVTLSCSQTLNHNVMYWYQQKSSQAPKLLFHYYDKDFNNEADTPDNFQSRRPNTSFCFLDIRSPGLGDTAMYLCATSPEGGYNSPLHFGNGTRLTVT.

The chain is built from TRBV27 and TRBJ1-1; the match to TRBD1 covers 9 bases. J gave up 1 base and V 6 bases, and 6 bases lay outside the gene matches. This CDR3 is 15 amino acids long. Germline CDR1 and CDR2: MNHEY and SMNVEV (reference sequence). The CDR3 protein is CASSRTGGRNTEAFF. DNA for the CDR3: TGTGCCAGCAGCAGAACAGGGGGCCGGAACACTGAAGCTTTCTTT.

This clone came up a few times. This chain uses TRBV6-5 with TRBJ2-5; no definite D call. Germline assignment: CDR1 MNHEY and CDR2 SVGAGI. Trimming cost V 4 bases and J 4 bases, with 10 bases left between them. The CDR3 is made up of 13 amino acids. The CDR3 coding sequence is TGTGCCAGCAGTTTTCAGGCCGGAGAGACCCAGTACTTC. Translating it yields CASSFQAGETQYF.

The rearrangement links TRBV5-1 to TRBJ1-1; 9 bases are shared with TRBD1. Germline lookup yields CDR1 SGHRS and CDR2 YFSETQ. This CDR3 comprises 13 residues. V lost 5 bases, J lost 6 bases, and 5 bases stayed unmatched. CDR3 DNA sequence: TGCGCCAGCAGGTGGACAGGGGCGGCTGAAGCTTTCTTT. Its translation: CASRWTGAAEAFF.

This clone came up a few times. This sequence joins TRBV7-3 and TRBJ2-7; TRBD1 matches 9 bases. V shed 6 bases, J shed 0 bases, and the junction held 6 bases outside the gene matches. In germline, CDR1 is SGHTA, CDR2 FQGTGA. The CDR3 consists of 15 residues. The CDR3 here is CASSQGQGASYEQYF. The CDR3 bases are TGTGCCAGCAGTCAGGGACAGGGAGCCTCCTACGAGCAGTACTTC.

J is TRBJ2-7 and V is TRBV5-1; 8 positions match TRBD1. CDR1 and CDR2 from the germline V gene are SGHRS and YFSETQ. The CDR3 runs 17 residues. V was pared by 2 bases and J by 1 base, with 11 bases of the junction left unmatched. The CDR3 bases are TGCGCCAGCAGCTTCTCCCCACCCGGACAGGGATCCTACGAGCAGTACTTC. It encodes CASSFSPPGQGSYEQYF.

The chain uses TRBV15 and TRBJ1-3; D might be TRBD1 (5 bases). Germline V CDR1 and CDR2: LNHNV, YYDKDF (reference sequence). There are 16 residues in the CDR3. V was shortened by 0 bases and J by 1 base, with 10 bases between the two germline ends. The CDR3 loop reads CATSRDSGPSGNTIYF. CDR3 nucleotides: TGTGCCACCAGCAGAGACTCGGGGCCGTCTGGAAACACCATATATTTT. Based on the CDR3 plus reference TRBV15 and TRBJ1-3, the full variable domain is DAMVIQNPRYQVTQFGKPVTLSCSQTLNHNVMYWYQQKSSQAPKLLFHYYDKDFNNEADTPDNFQSRRPNTSFCFLDIRSPGLGDTAMYLCATSRDSGPSGNTIYFGEGSWLTVV.

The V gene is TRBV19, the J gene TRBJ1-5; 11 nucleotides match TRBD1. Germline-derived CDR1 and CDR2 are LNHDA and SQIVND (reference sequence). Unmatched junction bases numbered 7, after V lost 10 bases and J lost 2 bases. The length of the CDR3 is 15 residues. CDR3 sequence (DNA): TGTGCCACCAGGACAGGGGGCAGCGGCAATCAGCCCCAGCATTTT. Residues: CATRTGGSGNQPQHF.

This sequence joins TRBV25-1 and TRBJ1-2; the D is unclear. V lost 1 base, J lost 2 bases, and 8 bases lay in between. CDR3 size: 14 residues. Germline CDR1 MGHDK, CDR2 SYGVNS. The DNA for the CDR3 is TGTGCCAGCAGTGAATTCGGCAGCAACTATGGCTACACCTTC. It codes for CASSEFGSNYGYTF.

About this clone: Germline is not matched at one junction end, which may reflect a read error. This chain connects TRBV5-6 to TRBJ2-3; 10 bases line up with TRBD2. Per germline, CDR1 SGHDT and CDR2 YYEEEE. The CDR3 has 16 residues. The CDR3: CASGLESGRGRDTQYF. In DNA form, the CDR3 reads TGTGCCAGCGGCTTGGAAAGCGGGAGGGGAAGGGATACGCAGTATTTT. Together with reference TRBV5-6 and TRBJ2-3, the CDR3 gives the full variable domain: DAGVTQSPTHLIKTRGQQVTLRCSPKSGHDTVSWYQQALGQGPQFIFQYYEEEERQRGNFPDRFSGHQFPNYSSELNVNALLLGDSALYLCASGLESGRGRDTQYFGPGTRLTVL.

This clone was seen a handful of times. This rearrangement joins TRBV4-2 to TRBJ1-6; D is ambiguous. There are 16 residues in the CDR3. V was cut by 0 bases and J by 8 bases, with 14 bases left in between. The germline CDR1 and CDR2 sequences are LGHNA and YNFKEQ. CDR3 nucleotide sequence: TGTGCCAGCAGCCAAGACGCCCGGACGCTCCATTCACCCCTCCACTTT. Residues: CASSQDARTLHSPLHF.

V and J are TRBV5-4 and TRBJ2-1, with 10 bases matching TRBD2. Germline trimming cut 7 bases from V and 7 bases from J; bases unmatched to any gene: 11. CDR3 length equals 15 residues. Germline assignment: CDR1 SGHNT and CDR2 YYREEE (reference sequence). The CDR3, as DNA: TGTGCCAGCGGCGAAAGCGGGGGGGCCGGGAATGAGCAGTTCTTC. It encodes CASGESGGAGNEQFF.